One sample yielded the 5 T cell receptor beta chains listed below, sequenced in a study of shared clonotypes between healthy human individuals (dated by TCRdb to the early 2020s). Receptor amplification or capture employed the immunoSEQ multiplex PCR assay. Entries here come from immuneACCESS through TCRdb and include only in-frame sequences with V and J called. Some clones fail to appear in such tables; in the studies checked, an unresolved V gene covers under half of the shortfall, and the cause of the remainder is unknown. The sample has some 2,000,000 clones on record, around 95% of them singletons. The top ten constitute around 0.13% of the sample. The sample taken for sequencing was naive CD4+ T cells sorted from blood. The cell subset or site label corresponds to: CD45RA+ positively selected. All receptors derive from a man younger than 30 in good health.

To note about this clone: In the same sample, other DNA sequences code for this CDR3. This rearrangement joins TRBV7-9 to TRBJ2-5; D uncertain. Germline V lookup: CDR1 SEHNR, CDR2 FQNEAQ (reference sequence). The ends were cut back, 2 bases at V and 5 bases at J, with 6 bases in the middle. The CDR3 runs to 12 residues. CDR3 sequence reads: CASSLHQETQYF. The CDR3 bases are TGTGCCAGCAGCTTACATCAGGAGACCCAGTACTTC. The variable domain in full, with the rest retrieved from reference TRBV7-9 and TRBJ2-5, is DTGVSQNPRHKITKRGQNVTFRCDPISEHNRLYWYRQTLGQGPEFLTYFQNEAQLEKSRLLSDRFSAERPKGSFSTLEIQRTEQGDSAMYLCASSLHQETQYFGPGTRLLVL.

The rearrangement joins TRBV29-1 to TRBJ2-1; 10 bases match TRBD2. Germline V gene data show CDR1 as SQVTM and CDR2 as ANQGSEA. Germline trimming cut 5 bases from V and 9 bases from J; bases unmatched to any gene: 7. The CDR3 runs to 13 residues. This CDR3 is CSVRSGRAGEQFF. The CDR3 nucleotides read TGCAGCGTTCGAAGCGGGAGGGCCGGTGAGCAGTTCTTC.

Regarding this clone: At the DNA level, this CDR3 is encoded by other sequences in the same sample as well. This sequence joins TRBV6-5 and TRBJ2-5; maybe TRBD1 (6 bases). With 5 bases removed from V and 3 bases from J, the gap between germline ends came to 7 bases. This CDR3 contains 12 residues. CDR1 and CDR2 (germline): MNHEY, SVGAGI. The CDR3: CASSRGKETQYF. CDR3 in DNA: TGTGCCAGCAGTAGGGGGAAAGAGACCCAGTACTTC.

The chain has TRBV5-1 and TRBJ2-7; D is perhaps TRBD1 (6 bases). V lost 5 bases and J 7 bases, leaving 13 bases between the germline ends. In germline, CDR1 is SGHRS, CDR2 YFSETQ. This CDR3 comprises 12 residues. For the CDR3, the DNA is TGCGCCAGCAGTGCAGGGGTTGGTGAGCAGTACTTC. Translating gives CASSAGVGEQYF.

The chain couples TRBV18 to TRBJ2-7; tentatively, D is TRBD1 (6 bases). This CDR3 region has 16 residues. V was shortened by 0 bases and J by 2 bases, with 14 bases between the two germline ends. In germline, CDR1 is KGHSH, CDR2 LQKENI. The CDR3 nucleotides are TGTGCCAGCTCACCACCTAGGGGGACGAAACCCTACGAGCAGTACTTC. It yields the protein CASSPPRGTKPYEQYF.